Below, one TCR beta chain is given with its context. This receptor's antigen is unknown. The sample holds no much larger clone one base away, and base qualities are not on file. The data are from a study of blood T cell repertoires in COVID-19 (dated by TCRdb to about 2020). About the full investigation: The collaborator samples originated in the United States, Italy and Spain and spanned the acute and convalescent phases of COVID-19. The material from the prospective study consisted of cDNA or gDNA derived from T cells, B-cell-depleted T cells, or PBMCs. Subjects who had been exposed to COVID-19, were actively infected with it, or had recovered from it provided the deeply sampled blood TCRbeta repertoires that made up the dataset. The repertoires were made available in a free public database intended to serve as a resource for research on the immune response to SARS-CoV-2. The samples were drawn from the first 160 participants of the ongoing ImmuneRACE study and from over 950 subjects provided by 6 global collaborators. A de-identified subject ID, COVID-19 status, age in years and sex were almost always included in the sample metadata. Where HLA class I and class II types were available, the types were taken from metadata supplied by the sample provider, not from assay-based typing. Summary of the overall study and its limitations: Clinical and demographic metadata were provided uncurated, with the amount varying by source and participant.

One collaborating source in Seattle enrolled patients during active infection and followed them longitudinally through the course of disease. Whole blood was collected in K2EDTA tubes by collaborating institutions according to the institutions' own protocols. Collaborator samples were shipped for TCRbeta analysis as frozen whole blood, isolated PBMCs, or DNA extracted from either sample type. The V end loses 5 bases and the J end loses 3 bases, and a stretch of 3 bases separates them. There are 11 amino acids in the CDR3, from cysteine to phenylalanine inclusive. Only the CDR3 DNA is retained, 33 bases long and in frame from the first base. Taken from the germline V gene (reference sequence), the CDR1 and CDR2 loops are SEHNR and FQNEAQ. TCRbeta CDR3 regions were amplified from genomic DNA using the immunoSEQ Assay, a bias-controlled multiplex PCR. The published analysis was carried out like this. Nucleated cell counts per sample were estimated from amplification of reference gene primers within the assay. Sequence reads were collapsed and filtered to measure the absolute abundance of every unique TCRbeta CDR3 rearrangement. For each sample, productive Simpson clonality was calculated as the square root of Simpson's diversity index over productive rearrangements. As stored in TCRdb, this immuneACCESS dataset retains in-frame rearrangements with V and J assigned. A fraction of the clones does not appear; measured against another copy, unresolved V genes explain less than half of the discrepancy, and the remainder lacks a known reason. D and trimming come from the DNA, and the V and J calls and clone size come from that table. This sample has about 250,000 clones in its table, and around 88% of those were observed once. Jointly, the top ten make up 5.5% to 6% of the sample.

This receptor was obtained from a woman of 80 years or more with COVID-19, enrolled during active disease. This receptor chain uses TRBV7-9 and TRBJ2-3; the D gene identity is not certain. The sample comprised peripheral blood. CDR3 region: CASSRTDTQYF. The sequenced DNA: TGTGCCAGCAGCCGGACAGATACGCAGTATTTT.